Listed here are 18 T cell receptor beta chains from one sample, sequenced in a study of OX40 agonist ivuxolimab in advanced cancers. Sequencing used immunoSEQ multiplex PCR; TCRdb keeps in-frame clones, though not all of them. The data contain about 73,000 clones, 86% of them seen just once; the ten biggest clones take up approximately 0.66%. Sequenced material: CD4+ or CD8+ T cells sorted from blood, taken in a trial of the OX40 agonist ivuxolimab. All receptors derive from an adult with an advanced solid tumor such as melanoma, head and neck, liver or kidney cancer.

The chain uses TRBV6-5 and TRBJ2-1; D possibly uses TRBD1 or TRBD2 (5 bases each). CDR1 and CDR2 from the germline V gene are MNHEY and SVGAGI. The CDR3 is 13 residues long. V was trimmed by 6 bases and J by 5 bases, leaving 11 bases between them. The CDR3 region is CASRLGPHNEQFF. The CDR3 region has the DNA TGTGCCAGCAGGCTGGGACCACACAATGAGCAGTTCTTC.

V usage is TRBV10-3 and J usage is TRBJ2-1, with 10 bases identical to TRBD2. This CDR3 contains 15 residues. Germline values: CDR1 ENHRY, CDR2 SYGVKD. The trim removed 5 bases at V and 2 bases at J, leaving 3 bases unmatched. The CDR3 sequence: CAISSGGATYNEQFF. The CDR3 DNA sequence: TGTGCCATCAGTAGCGGGGGGGCGACCTACAATGAGCAGTTCTTC.

The gene calls are TRBV28 and TRBJ1-4, with a tentative D call TRBD1 (5 bases). This CDR3 is built from 14 residues. V shed 5 bases and J shed 8 bases, with 15 bases lying between them. Looked up from germline, CDR1 is MDHEN and CDR2 is SYDVKM. Here the CDR3 reads CASSLRAVREKLFF. As DNA, the CDR3 is TGTGCCAGCAGTCTCAGGGCTGTGAGGGAAAAACTGTTTTTT. The whole variable domain, remainder taken from reference TRBV28 and TRBJ1-4, is DVKVTQSSRYLVKRTGEKVFLECVQDMDHENMFWYRQDPGLGLRLIYFSYDVKMKEKGDIPEGYSVSREKKERFSLILESASTNQTSMYLCASSLRAVREKLFFGSGTQLSVL.

This clone was seen once. The genes are TRBV29-1 and TRBJ1-4, with D unresolved. The V gene's germline CDR1 is SQVTM and CDR2 ANQGSEA. The CDR3 covers 16 residues. Between the trimmed V and J ends, which lost 5 bases and 6 bases, there was a span of 22 bases. CDR3 DNA sequence: TGCAGCGTTTGTGATTCAGGACGTACATGGGATGAAAAACTGTTTTTT. Protein sequence: CSVCDSGRTWDEKLFF.

The V call is TRBV5-6, the J call TRBJ1-1; 7 bases line up with TRBD1. V lost 4 bases and J lost 7; bases outside the gene matches: 7. From germline, CDR1 is SGHDT and CDR2 YYEEEE. The CDR3 spans 13 residues. DNA of the CDR3: TGTGCCAGCAGCATACGACAGGGCTTTGAAGCTTTCTTT. It encodes CASSIRQGFEAFF.

V is TRBV19 and J is TRBJ2-7; 7 bases match TRBD1. This CDR3 is built from 15 residues. Germline CDR1 reads LNHDA; CDR2 reads SQIVND (reference sequence). After removal of 5 bases from V and 0 bases from J, the junction contained 7 bases not matched to a gene. The CDR3 is CASSLSQGISYEQYF. CDR3 bases: TGTGCCAGTAGTCTATCACAGGGGATCTCCTACGAGCAGTACTTC.

The chain employs TRBV25-1 and TRBJ2-2, with D perhaps assigned TRBD1 or TRBD2 (5 bases each). V was trimmed by 3 bases and J by 3 bases, leaving 20 bases between them. CDR1 MGHDK and CDR2 SYGVNS come from the germline V gene. This CDR3 is 18 amino acids long. The CDR3 is CASSDPVRVRQYTGELFF. The CDR3 region has the DNA TGTGCCAGCAGTGACCCTGTGAGGGTACGACAGTACACCGGGGAGCTGTTTTTT. The whole variable domain, remainder taken from reference TRBV25-1 and TRBJ2-2, is EADIYQTPRYLVIGTGKKITLECSQTMGHDKMYWYQQDPGMELHLIHYSYGVNSTEKGDLSSESTVSRIRTEHFPLTLESARPSHTSQYLCASSDPVRVRQYTGELFFGEGSRLTVL.

This sequence joins TRBV7-8 and TRBJ2-1; 8 positions match TRBD2. The V gene's germline CDR1 is SGHVS and CDR2 FQNEAQ. The trim removed 5 bases at V and 3 bases at J, leaving 6 bases unmatched. The CDR3 spans 15 residues. CDR3 region: CASSLIAGNYNEQFF. The CDR3 DNA follows: TGTGCCAGCAGCCTAATAGCGGGGAACTACAATGAGCAGTTCTTC.

The rearrangement joins TRBV6-4 to TRBJ2-5, with unresolved D. The CDR3 is 14 amino acids. Between the trimmed V and J ends, which lost 2 bases and 1 base, there was a span of 8 bases. CDR1 is MRHNA and CDR2 is SNTAGT in the germline V gene. The CDR3 nucleotides are TGTGCCAGCAGTGACGAGGTCATCCAAGAGACCCAGTACTTC. This gives the protein CASSDEVIQETQYF.

The sample holds one count of this clone. This chain uses TRBV14 with TRBJ1-2; D uncertain. The CDR3 consists of 12 residues. V was clipped by 3 bases and J by 5 bases, with 7 bases between them. CDR1 and CDR2 (germline): SGHDN, FVKESK. The CDR3 region is CASSHMDYGYTF. CDR3 coding DNA: TGTGCCAGCAGCCATATGGATTATGGCTACACCTTC.

The V and J genes are TRBV30 and TRBJ2-3; 7 nucleotides agree with TRBD2. Germline V gene lookup returns CDR1 GTSNPN and CDR2 SVGIG (reference sequence). The CDR3 is 15 amino acids. Germline trimming cut 0 bases from V and 2 bases from J; bases unmatched to any gene: 5. As DNA, the CDR3 is TGTGCCTGGAGTGTAGCAGCGGGGTTCACAGATACGCAGTATTTT. It encodes CAWSVAAGFTDTQYF.

CDR3 sequence reads: CASTPTSGIGSYNEQFF. CDR3 DNA: TGTGCCAGCACCCCGACTAGCGGGATAGGATCCTACAATGAGCAGTTCTTC. This chain connects TRBV28 to TRBJ2-1; 11 positions agree with TRBD2. Looked up from germline, CDR1 is MDHEN and CDR2 is SYDVKM. The V segment lost 7 bases and the J segment 1 base; nucleotides outside the gene matches: 9. CDR3 length: 17 amino acids.

The chain employs TRBV6-1 and TRBJ2-3; 12 bases fit TRBD1. J gave up 0 bases and V 4 bases, and 5 bases lay outside the gene matches. Germline loops: CDR1 MNHNS, CDR2 SASEGT. This CDR3 has 17 residues. CDR3 coding DNA: TGTGCCAGCAGTGGTGGGACAGGGGGCGCCAGCACAGATACGCAGTATTTT. Its protein product is CASSGGTGGASTDTQYF.

This clone was recorded once. The chain joins TRBV6-5 to TRBJ2-7; D ambiguous. CDR1 is MNHEY and CDR2 is SVGAGI in the germline V gene. With 7 bases removed from V and 7 bases from J, the gap between germline ends came to 14 bases. The CDR3 loop spans 12 amino acids. In nucleotides, the CDR3 is TGTGCCAGCACCACAAAAGAAGGAGAGCAGTACTTC. It encodes CASTTKEGEQYF.

V and J are TRBV30 and TRBJ1-3, with D possibly matching TRBD1 (6 bases). CDR1 is GTSNPN, CDR2 SVGIG, per germline (reference sequence). V was pared by 0 bases and J by 1 base, with 13 bases between. The CDR3 totals 16 residues. CDR3 nucleotide sequence: TGTGCCTGGAGTGTACTCAGGAGGGGGTCTGGAAACACCATATATTTT. Protein product: CAWSVLRRGSGNTIYF.

The CDR3 region is CASSPEITGRWAFF. The CDR3 bases are TGTGCCAGCAGCCCGGAAATTACAGGGAGGTGGGCTTTCTTT. V gene TRBV7-9 combines with J gene TRBJ1-1; D is perhaps TRBD1 (6 bases). Germline V gene sequence: CDR1 SEHNR, CDR2 FQNEAQ (reference sequence). V lost 5 bases to trimming and J lost 11 bases, with 21 bases between them. The length of the CDR3 is 14 residues.

The chain is built from TRBV7-8 and TRBJ1-1; D might be TRBD1 (5 bases). The CDR3 sequence is 16 residues long. V gave up 3 bases and J gave up 4 bases, with 18 bases separating them. Germline CDR1 is SGHVS and CDR2 is FQNEAQ. The CDR3, as DNA: TGTGCCAGCAGCTTTGGGGACGCCTTGATGGGCACTGAAGCTTTCTTT. Translated: CASSFGDALMGTEAFF.

The rearrangement joins TRBV7-2 to TRBJ2-2; a weak D match, TRBD1 (6 bases). This CDR3 is built from 16 residues. The ends were cut back, 4 bases at V and 0 bases at J, with 12 bases in the middle. Per the germline V gene, CDR1 is SGHTA and CDR2 is FQGNSA. CDR3 bases: TGTGCCAGCAGCTACACCAGGGGATCGAACACCGGGGAGCTGTTTTTT. Protein sequence: CASSYTRGSNTGELFF.